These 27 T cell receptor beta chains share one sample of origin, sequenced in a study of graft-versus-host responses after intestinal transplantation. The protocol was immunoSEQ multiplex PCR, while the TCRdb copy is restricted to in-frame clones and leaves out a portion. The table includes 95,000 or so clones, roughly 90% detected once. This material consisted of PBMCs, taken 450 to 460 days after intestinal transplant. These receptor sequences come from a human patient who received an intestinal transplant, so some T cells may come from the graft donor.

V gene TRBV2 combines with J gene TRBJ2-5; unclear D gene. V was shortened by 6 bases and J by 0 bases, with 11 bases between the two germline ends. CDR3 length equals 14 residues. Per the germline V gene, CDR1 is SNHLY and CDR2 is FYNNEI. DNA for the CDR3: TGTGCCAGCAGCCCCACCTCCTACCAAGAGACCCAGTACTTC. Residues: CASSPTSYQETQYF.

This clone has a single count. CDR3 residues: CATLGTYEQYF. CDR3 DNA: TGTGCCACCTTGGGGACCTACGAGCAGTACTTC. The chain couples TRBV6-5 to TRBJ2-7; D is unclear. The CDR3 consists of 11 residues. The V gene's germline CDR1 is MNHEY and CDR2 SVGAGI. With 10 bases removed from V and 2 bases from J, the gap between germline ends came to 9 bases.

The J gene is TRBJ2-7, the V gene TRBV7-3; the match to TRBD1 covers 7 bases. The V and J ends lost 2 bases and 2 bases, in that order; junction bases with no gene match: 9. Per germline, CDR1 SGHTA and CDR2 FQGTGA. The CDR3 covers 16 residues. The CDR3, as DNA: TGTGCCAGCAGCTTATCCACGACAGGGAATCCCTACGAGCAGTACTTC. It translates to CASSLSTTGNPYEQYF.

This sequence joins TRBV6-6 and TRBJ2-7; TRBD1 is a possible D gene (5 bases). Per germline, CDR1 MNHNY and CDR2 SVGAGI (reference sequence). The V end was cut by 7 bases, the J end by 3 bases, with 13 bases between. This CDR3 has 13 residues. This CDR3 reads CASNIDSYYEQYF. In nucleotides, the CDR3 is TGTGCCAGCAACATCGACAGCTACTACGAGCAGTACTTC.

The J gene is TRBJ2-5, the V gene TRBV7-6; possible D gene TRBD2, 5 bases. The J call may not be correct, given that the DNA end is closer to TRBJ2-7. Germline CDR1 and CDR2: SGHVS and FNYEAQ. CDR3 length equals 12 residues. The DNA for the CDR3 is TGTGCCAGCAGCGCCGACGGGATCGAGCAGTACTTC. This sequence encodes CASSADGIEQYF.

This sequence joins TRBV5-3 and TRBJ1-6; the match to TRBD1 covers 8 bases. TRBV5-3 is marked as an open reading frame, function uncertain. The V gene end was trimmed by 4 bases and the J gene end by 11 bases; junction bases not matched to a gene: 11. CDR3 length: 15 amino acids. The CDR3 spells CARSPPYRGEPPLHF. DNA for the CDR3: TGTGCCAGAAGCCCGCCATACAGGGGGGAACCACCCCTCCACTTT.

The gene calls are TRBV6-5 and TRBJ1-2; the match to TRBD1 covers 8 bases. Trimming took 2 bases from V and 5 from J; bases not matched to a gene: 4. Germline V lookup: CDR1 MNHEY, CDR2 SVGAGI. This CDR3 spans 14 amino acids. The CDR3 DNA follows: TGTGCCAGCAGTTACCGGACAGGGCAGTATGGCTACACCTTC. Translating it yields CASSYRTGQYGYTF.

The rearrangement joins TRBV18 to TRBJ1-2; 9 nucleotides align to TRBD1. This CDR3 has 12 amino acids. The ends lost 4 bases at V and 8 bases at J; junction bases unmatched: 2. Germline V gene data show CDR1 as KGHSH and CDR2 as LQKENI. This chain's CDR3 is CASSRTGEGYTF. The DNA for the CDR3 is TGTGCCAGCTCACGGACAGGGGAAGGCTACACCTTC.

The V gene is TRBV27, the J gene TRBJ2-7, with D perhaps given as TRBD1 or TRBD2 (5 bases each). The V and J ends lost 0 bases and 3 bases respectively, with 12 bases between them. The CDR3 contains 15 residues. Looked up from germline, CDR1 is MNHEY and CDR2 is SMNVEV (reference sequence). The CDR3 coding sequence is TGTGCCAGCAGTTTATCCCCCGGGACCAGCTACGAGCAGTACTTC. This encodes CASSLSPGTSYEQYF.

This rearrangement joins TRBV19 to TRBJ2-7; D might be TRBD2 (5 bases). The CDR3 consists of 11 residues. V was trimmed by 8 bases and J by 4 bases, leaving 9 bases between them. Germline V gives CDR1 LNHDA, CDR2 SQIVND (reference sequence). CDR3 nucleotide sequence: TGTGCCAGTTCCGGGGATTACGAGCAGTACTTC. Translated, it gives CASSGDYEQYF.

CDR3 bases: TGTGCCAGCTCACCTAAGGACAGGGACCACGAGCAGTACTTC. Amino acids: CASSPKDRDHEQYF. The chain couples TRBV18 to TRBJ2-7; 8 bases fit TRBD1. Unmatched junction bases numbered 6, after V lost 3 bases and J lost 5 bases. The CDR3 is made up of 14 amino acids. From germline, CDR1 is KGHSH and CDR2 LQKENI.

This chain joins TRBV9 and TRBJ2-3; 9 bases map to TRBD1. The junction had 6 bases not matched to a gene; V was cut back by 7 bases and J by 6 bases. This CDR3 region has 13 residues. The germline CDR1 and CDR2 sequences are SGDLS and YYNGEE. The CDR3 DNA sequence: TGTGCCAGCTCCCGGGACAGGGTGGATACGCAGTATTTT. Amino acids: CASSRDRVDTQYF. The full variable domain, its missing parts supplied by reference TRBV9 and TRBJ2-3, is DSGVTQTPKHLITATGQRVTLRCSPRSGDLSVYWYQQSLDQGLQFLIQYYNGEERAKGNILERFSAQQFPDLHSELNLSSLELGDSALYFCASSRDRVDTQYFGPGTRLTVL.

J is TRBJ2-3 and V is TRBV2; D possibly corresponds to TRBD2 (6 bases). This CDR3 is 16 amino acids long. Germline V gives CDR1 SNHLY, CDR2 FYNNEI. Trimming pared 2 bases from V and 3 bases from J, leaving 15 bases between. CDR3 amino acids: CASSERAGLLTDTQYF. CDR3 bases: TGTGCCAGCAGTGAAAGGGCCGGACTACTAACAGATACGCAGTATTTT.

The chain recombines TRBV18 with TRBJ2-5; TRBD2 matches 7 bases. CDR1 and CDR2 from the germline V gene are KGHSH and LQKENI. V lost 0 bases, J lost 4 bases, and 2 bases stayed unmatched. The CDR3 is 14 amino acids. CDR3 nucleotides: TGTGCCAGCTCACCACCGGGACTATCAGAGACCCAGTACTTC. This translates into CASSPPGLSETQYF.

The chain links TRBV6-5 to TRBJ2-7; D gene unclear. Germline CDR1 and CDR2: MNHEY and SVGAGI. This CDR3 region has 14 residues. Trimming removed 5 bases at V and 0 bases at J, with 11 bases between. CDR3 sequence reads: CASSPKPSSYEQYF. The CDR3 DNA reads TGTGCCAGCAGTCCAAAGCCGAGCTCCTACGAGCAGTACTTC.

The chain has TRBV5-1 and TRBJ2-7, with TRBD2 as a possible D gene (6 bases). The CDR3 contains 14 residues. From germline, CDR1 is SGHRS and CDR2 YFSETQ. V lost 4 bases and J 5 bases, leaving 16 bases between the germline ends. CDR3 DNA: TGCGCCAGCAGCCCCTCGACTAGTCTGCACGAGCAGTACTTC. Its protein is CASSPSTSLHEQYF.

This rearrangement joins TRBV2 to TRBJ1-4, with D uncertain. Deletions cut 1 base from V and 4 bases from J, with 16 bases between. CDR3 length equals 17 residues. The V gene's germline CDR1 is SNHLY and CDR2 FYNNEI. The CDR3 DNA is TGTGCCAGCAGTGAAGAGCGCTATTCGGTAATTAATGAAAAACTGTTTTTT. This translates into CASSEERYSVINEKLFF.

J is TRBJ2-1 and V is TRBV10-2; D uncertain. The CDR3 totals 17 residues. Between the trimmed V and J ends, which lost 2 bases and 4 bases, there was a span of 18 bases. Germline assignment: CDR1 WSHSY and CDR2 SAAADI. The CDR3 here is CASSEGSGIPNYNEQFF. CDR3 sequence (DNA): TGCGCCAGCAGTGAGGGTTCCGGCATCCCAAATTACAATGAGCAGTTCTTC.

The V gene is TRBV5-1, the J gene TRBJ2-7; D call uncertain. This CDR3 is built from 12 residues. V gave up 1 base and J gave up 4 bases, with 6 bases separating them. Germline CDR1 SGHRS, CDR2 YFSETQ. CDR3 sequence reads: CASSLPPYEQYF. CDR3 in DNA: TGCGCCAGCAGCTTGCCCCCTTACGAGCAGTACTTC.

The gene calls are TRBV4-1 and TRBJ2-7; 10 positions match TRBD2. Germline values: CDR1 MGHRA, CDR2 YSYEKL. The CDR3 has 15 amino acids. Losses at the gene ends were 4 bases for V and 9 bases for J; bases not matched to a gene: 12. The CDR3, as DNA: TGCGCCAGCAGCCCCACCCCTAGCGGGGGCGGGCGGCAGTACTTC. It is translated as CASSPTPSGGGRQYF.

The chain's CDR3 is CASSEDGARSPLHF. CDR3 DNA sequence: TGCGCCAGCAGCGAGGATGGGGCCCGTTCACCCCTCCACTTT. The rearrangement uses TRBV5-1 and TRBJ1-6; D is perhaps TRBD1 (5 bases). This CDR3 has 14 amino acids. Germline CDR1 and CDR2: SGHRS and YFSETQ. The V end was cut by 4 bases, the J end by 9 bases, with 14 bases between.

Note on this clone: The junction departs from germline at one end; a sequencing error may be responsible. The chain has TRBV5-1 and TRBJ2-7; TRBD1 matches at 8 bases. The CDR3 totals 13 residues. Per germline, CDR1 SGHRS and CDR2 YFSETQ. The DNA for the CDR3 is TGCGCCAGCAGATTGGACAGGGTCGACGAGCAGTACTTC. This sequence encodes CASRLDRVDEQYF.

Here the CDR3 DNA reads TGTGCCAGCAGTGAAGGGACAGGGGCCTACAATGAGCAGTTCTTC. Translated, it gives CASSEGTGAYNEQFF. The chain has TRBV6-1 and TRBJ2-1; TRBD1 aligns across 9 bases. The CDR3 is made up of 15 amino acids. Trimming removed 1 base from V and 2 bases from J; junction bases left unmatched: 0. Germline V gene lookup returns CDR1 MNHNS and CDR2 SASEGT.

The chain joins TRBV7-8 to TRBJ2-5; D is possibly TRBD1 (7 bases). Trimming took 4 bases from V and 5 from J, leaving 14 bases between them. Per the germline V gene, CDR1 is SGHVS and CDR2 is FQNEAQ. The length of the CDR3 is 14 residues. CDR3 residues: CASSYRPGGETQYF. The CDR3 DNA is TGTGCCAGCAGCTACCGACCAGGGGGGGAGACCCAGTACTTC. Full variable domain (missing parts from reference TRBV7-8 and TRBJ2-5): GAGVSQSPRYKVAKRGQDVALRCDPISGHVSLFWYQQALGQGPEFLTYFQNEAQLDKSGLPSDRFFAERPEGSVSTLKIQRTQQEDSAVYLCASSYRPGGETQYFGPGTRLLVL.

CDR3 region: CASSEFEGSQQETQYF. The CDR3 region has the DNA TGTGCCAGCAGTGAATTTGAGGGGTCCCAACAAGAGACCCAGTACTTC. The chain uses TRBV25-1 and TRBJ2-5, with D perhaps matching TRBD1 or TRBD2 (5 bases each). Germline V lookup: CDR1 MGHDK, CDR2 SYGVNS. The CDR3 sequence is 16 residues long. V was trimmed by 1 base and J by 2 bases, leaving 14 bases between them.

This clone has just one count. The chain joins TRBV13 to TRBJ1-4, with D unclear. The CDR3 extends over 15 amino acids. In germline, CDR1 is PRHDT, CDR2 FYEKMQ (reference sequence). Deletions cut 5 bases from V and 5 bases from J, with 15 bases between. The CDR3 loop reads CASSERGLGNEKLFF. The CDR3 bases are TGTGCCAGCAGCGAAAGAGGCTTGGGAAATGAAAAACTGTTTTTT.

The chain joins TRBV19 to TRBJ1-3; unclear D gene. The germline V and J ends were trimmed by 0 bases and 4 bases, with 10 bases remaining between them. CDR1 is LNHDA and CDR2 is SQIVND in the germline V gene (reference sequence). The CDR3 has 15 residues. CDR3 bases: TGTGCCAGTAGTATAGATCGGGCACTGGGAAACACCATATATTTT. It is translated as CASSIDRALGNTIYF. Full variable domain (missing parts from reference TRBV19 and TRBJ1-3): DGGITQSPKYLFRKEGQNVTLSCEQNLNHDAMYWYRQDPGQGLRLIYYSQIVNDFQKGDIAEGYSVSREKKESFPLTVTSAQKNPTAFYLCASSIDRALGNTIYFGEGSWLTVV.